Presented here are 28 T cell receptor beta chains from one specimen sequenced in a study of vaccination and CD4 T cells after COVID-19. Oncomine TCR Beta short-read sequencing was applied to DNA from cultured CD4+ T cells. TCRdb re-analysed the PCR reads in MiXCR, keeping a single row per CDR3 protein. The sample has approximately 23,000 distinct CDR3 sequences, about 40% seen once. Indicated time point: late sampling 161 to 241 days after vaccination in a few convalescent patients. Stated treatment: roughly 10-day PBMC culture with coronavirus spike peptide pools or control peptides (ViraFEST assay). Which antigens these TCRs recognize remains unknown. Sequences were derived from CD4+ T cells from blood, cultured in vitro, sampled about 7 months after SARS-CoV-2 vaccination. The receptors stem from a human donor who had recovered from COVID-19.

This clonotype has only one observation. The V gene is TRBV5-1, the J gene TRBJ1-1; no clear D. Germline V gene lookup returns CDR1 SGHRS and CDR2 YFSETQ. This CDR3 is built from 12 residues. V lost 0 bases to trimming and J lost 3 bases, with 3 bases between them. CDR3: CASSLGDTEAFF. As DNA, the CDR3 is TGCGCCAGCAGCTTGGGGGACACTGAAGCTTTCTTT.

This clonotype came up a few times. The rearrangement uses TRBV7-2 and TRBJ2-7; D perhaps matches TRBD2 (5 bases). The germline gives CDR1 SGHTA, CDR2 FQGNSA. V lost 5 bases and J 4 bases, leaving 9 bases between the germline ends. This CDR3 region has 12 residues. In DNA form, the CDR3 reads TGTGCCAGCAGCCCGGGGAAGTACGAGCAGTACTTC. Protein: CASSPGKYEQYF.

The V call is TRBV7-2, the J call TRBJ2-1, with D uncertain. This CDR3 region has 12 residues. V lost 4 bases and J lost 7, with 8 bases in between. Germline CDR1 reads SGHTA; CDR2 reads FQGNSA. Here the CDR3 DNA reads TGTGCCAGCAGCTCCCGTTGGAATGAGCAGTTCTTC. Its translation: CASSSRWNEQFF.

The CDR3 protein is CASTIMSNQPQHF. The CDR3 nucleotides read TGTGCCAGCACCATCATGAGCAATCAGCCCCAGCATTTT. The chain uses TRBV27 and TRBJ1-5; D unclear. This CDR3 has 13 residues. Trimming left V 7 bases short and J 1 base short, with 8 bases between. CDR1 MNHEY and CDR2 SMNVEV come from the germline V gene (reference sequence).

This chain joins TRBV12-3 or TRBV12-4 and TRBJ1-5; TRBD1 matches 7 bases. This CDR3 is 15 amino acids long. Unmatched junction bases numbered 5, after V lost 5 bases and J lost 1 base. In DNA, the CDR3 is TGTGCCAGCAGTGCGACAGGGACCAGCAATCAGCCCCAGCATTTT. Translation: CASSATGTSNQPQHF.

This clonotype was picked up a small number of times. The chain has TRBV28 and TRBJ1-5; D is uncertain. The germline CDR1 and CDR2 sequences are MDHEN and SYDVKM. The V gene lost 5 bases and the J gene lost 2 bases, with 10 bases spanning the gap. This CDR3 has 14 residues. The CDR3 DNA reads TGTGCCAGCAGTGCCCGGTTTGGCAATCAGCCCCAGCATTTT. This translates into CASSARFGNQPQHF. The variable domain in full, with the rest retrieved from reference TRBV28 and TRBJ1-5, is DVKVTQSSRYLVKRTGEKVFLECVQDMDHENMFWYRQDPGLGLRLIYFSYDVKMKEKGDIPEGYSVSREKKERFSLILESASTNQTSMYLCASSARFGNQPQHFGDGTRLSIL.

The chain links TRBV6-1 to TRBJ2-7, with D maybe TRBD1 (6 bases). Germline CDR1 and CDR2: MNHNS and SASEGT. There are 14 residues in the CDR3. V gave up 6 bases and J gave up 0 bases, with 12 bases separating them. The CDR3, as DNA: TGTGCCAGCAGGCTGGACAGCAGCTCCTACGAGCAGTACTTC. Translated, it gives CASRLDSSSYEQYF.

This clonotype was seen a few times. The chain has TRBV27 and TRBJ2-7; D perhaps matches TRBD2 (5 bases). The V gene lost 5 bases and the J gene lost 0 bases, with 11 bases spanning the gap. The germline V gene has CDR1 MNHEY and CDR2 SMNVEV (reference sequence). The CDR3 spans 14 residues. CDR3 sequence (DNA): TGTGCCAGCAGTCGGGGAAGGAGCTCCTACGAGCAGTACTTC. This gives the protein CASSRGRSSYEQYF.

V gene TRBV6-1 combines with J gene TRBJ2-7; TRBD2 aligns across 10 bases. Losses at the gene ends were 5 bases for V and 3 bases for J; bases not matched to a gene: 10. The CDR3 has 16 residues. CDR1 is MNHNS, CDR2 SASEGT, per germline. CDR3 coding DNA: TGTGCCAGCAGTCGGACTAGCGGACGGCTGGGCTACGAGCAGTACTTC. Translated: CASSRTSGRLGYEQYF.

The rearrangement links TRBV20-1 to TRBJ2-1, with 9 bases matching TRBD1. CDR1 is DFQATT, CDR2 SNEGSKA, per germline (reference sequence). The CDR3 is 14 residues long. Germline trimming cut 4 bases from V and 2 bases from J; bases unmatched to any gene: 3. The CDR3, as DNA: TGCAGTGCTACGAGGACAGGGGCCTACAATGAGCAGTTCTTC. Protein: CSATRTGAYNEQFF.

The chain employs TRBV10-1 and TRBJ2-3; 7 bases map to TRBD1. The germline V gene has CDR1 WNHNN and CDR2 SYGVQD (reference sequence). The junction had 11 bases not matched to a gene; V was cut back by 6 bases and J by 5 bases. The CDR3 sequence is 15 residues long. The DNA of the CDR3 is TGCGCCAGCAGCGCACCGGGACAGCTAGGAGATACGCAGTATTTT. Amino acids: CASSAPGQLGDTQYF.

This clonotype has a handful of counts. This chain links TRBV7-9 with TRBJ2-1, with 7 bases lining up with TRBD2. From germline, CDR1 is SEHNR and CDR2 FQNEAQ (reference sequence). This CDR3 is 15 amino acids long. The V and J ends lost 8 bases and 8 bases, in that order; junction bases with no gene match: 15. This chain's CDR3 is CASGYGTRGVDEQFF. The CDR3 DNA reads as TGTGCCAGCGGATACGGGACTCGGGGGGTGGATGAGCAGTTCTTC.

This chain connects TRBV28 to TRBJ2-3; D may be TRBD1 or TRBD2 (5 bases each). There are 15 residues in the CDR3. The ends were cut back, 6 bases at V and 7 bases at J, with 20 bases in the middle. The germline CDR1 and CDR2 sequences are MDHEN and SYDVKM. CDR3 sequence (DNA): TGTGCCAGCAGCCCCATCCCGGGACGGATCAATACGCAGTATTTT. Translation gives CASSPIPGRINTQYF.

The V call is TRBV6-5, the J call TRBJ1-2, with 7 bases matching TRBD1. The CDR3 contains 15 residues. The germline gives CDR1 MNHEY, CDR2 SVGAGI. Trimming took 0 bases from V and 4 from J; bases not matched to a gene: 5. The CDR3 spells CASSYSTGAAYGYTF. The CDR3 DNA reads TGTGCCAGCAGTTACTCCACAGGGGCGGCCTATGGCTACACCTTC.

CDR3 loop: CASSSTGVGEAFF. CDR3 sequence (DNA): TGTGCCAGCAGCTCGACAGGGGTGGGTGAAGCTTTCTTT. V gene TRBV11-1 combines with J gene TRBJ1-1; TRBD1 aligns across 8 bases. Trimming cost V 4 bases and J 7 bases; bases outside gene matches: 5. The CDR3 is made up of 13 amino acids. CDR1 and CDR2 (germline): SGHAT, FQDESV (reference sequence).

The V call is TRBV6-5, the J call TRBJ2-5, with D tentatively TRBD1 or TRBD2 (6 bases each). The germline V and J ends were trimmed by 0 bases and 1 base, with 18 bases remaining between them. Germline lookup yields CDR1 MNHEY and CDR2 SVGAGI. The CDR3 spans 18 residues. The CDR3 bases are TGTGCCAGCAGTTACTCCGGTATCGGGGGCGGGTCCCAAGAGACCCAGTACTTC. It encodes CASSYSGIGGGSQETQYF.

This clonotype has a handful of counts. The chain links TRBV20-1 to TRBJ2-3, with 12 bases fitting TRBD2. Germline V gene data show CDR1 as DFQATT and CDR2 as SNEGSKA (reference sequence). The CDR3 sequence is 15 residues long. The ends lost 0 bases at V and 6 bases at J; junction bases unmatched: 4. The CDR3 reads CSARDVLAGGDTQYF. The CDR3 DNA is TGCAGTGCTAGAGATGTTCTAGCGGGAGGGGATACGCAGTATTTT.

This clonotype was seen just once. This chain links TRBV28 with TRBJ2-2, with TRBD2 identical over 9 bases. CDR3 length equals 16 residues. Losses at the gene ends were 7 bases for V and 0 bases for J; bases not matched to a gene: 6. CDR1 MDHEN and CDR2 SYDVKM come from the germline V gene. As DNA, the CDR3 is TGTGCCAGCATCACTAGCGGGCTAACGAACACCGGGGAGCTGTTTTTT. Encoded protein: CASITSGLTNTGELFF.

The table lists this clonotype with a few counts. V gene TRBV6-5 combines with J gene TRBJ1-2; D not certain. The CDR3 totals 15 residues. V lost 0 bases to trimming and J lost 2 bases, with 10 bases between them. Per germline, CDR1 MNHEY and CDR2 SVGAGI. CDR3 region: CASSYSGYSNYGYTF. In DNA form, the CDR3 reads TGTGCCAGCAGTTACTCTGGCTACTCCAACTATGGCTACACCTTC.

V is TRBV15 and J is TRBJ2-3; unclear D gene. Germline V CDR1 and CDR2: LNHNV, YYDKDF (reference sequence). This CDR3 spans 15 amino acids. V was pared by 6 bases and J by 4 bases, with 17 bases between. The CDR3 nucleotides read TGTGCCACCAGAGAAAATGGGGTAGGCTCAGATACGCAGTATTTT. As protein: CATRENGVGSDTQYF.

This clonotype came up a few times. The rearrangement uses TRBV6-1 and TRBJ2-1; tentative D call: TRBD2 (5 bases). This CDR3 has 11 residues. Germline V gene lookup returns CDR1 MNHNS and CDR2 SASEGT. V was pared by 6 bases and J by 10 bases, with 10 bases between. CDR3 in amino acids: CASRSQREQFF. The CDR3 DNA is TGTGCCAGCAGGTCGCAGCGGGAGCAGTTCTTC.

The CDR3 protein is CSARDLAGQYF. The CDR3 DNA is TGCAGTGCTAGAGATTTGGCGGGACAGTATTTT. The chain recombines TRBV20-1 with TRBJ2-3; D possibly corresponds to TRBD2 (6 bases). The CDR3 is 11 residues long. Germline values: CDR1 DFQATT, CDR2 SNEGSKA (reference sequence). Trimming cost V 0 bases and J 12 bases, with 10 bases left between them.

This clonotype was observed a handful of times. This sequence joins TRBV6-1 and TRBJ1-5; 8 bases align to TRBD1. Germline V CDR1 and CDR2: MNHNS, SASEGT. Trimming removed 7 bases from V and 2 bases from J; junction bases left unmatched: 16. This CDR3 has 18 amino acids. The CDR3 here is CASIETASGGVGNQPQHF. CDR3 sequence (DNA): TGTGCCAGCATCGAGACGGCATCAGGGGGCGTAGGCAATCAGCCCCAGCATTTT.

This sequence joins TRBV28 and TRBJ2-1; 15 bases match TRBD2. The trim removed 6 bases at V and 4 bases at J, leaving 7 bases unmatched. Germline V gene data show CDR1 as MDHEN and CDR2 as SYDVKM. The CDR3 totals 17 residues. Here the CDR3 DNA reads TGTGCCAGCAGCCGCAACGGACTAGCGGGAGGGTACAATGAGCAGTTCTTC. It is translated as CASSRNGLAGGYNEQFF.

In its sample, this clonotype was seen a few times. CDR3 nucleotides: TGTGCCAGCAGCCTAACCCCCGTTGGCACTGAAGCTTTCTTT. Residues: CASSLTPVGTEAFF. The chain is built from TRBV7-9 and TRBJ1-1, with unresolved D. The CDR3 runs 14 residues. Trimming removed 5 bases at V and 4 bases at J, with 14 bases between. The germline CDR1 and CDR2 sequences are SEHNR and FQNEAQ (reference sequence). The complete variable domain, with remaining parts taken from reference TRBV7-9 and TRBJ1-1, reads DTGVSQNPRHKITKRGQNVTFRCDPISEHNRLYWYRQTLGQGPEFLTYFQNEAQLEKSRLLSDRFSAERPKGSFSTLEIQRTEQGDSAMYLCASSLTPVGTEAFFGQGTRLTVV.

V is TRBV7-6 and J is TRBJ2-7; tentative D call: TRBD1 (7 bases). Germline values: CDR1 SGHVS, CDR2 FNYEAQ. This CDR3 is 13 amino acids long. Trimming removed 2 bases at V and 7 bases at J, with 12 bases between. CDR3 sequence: CASSLMSGGEQYF. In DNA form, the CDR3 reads TGTGCCAGCAGCTTAATGTCAGGGGGGGAGCAGTACTTC. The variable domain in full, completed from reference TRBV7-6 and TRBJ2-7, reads GAGVSQSPRYKVTKRGQDVALRCDPISGHVSLYWYRQALGQGPEFLTYFNYEAQQDKSGLPNDRFSAERPEGSISTLTIQRTEQRDSAMYRCASSLMSGGEQYFGPGTRLTVT.

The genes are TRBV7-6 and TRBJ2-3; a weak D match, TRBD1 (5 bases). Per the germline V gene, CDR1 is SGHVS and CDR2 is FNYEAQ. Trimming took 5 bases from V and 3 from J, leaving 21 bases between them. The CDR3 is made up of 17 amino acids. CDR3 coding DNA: TGTGCCAGCAGCCCTCGCAGTGGGGCCGAAATAACAGATACGCAGTATTTT. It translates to CASSPRSGAEITDTQYF.

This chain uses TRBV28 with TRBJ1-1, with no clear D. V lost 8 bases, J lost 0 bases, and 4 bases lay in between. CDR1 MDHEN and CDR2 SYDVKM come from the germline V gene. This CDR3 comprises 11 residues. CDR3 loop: CASEMNTEAFF. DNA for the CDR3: TGTGCCAGCGAGATGAACACTGAAGCTTTCTTT.